What follows are 29 T cell receptor beta chains derived from one specimen sequenced in a study of OX40 agonist ivuxolimab in advanced cancers. Data came from immunoSEQ multiplex PCR; TCRdb stores just in-frame clones and leaves some out. The sample yields 50,000 to 75,000 clones, roughly nine tenths seen once. Sequenced material: CD4+ or CD8+ T cells sorted from blood, taken in a trial of the OX40 agonist ivuxolimab. All receptors derive from an adult with an advanced solid tumor such as melanoma, head and neck, liver or kidney cancer.

The chain is built from TRBV7-9 and TRBJ2-1, with TRBD1 identical over 10 bases. The CDR3 is made up of 14 amino acids. Trimming took 5 bases from V and 6 from J; bases not matched to a gene: 4. Germline CDR1 is SEHNR and CDR2 is FQNEAQ (reference sequence). CDR3 nucleotides: TGTGCCAGCAGCGGACAGGGGGTGCTCAATGAGCAGTTCTTC. It codes for CASSGQGVLNEQFF.

About this clone itself: Other DNA sequences within the sample encode an identical CDR3. The V and J genes are TRBV10-1 and TRBJ2-5, with D unclear. The germline V and J ends were trimmed by 2 bases and 0 bases, with 10 bases remaining between them. The CDR3 loop spans 15 amino acids. The V gene's germline CDR1 is WNHNN and CDR2 SYGVQD (reference sequence). The CDR3, as DNA: TGCGCCAGCAGTGAGACCGGGCCCTACCAAGAGACCCAGTACTTC. Its protein product is CASSETGPYQETQYF.

The CDR3 DNA reads TGTGCCAGTAGTATAGTTTCAGGGGGCACTGAAGCTTTCTTT. The encoded protein is CASSIVSGGTEAFF. This chain connects TRBV19 to TRBJ1-1; 7 bases agree with TRBD1. The CDR3 sequence is 14 residues long. The V segment lost 1 base and the J segment 4 bases; nucleotides outside the gene matches: 3. Germline lookup yields CDR1 LNHDA and CDR2 SQIVND (reference sequence).

This clone is medium-sized (0.01 to 0.1%) within its sample. This chain's CDR3 is CASSPPTHGSPDTQYF. In DNA form, the CDR3 reads TGTGCCAGCAGCCCCCCTACCCACGGCTCACCCGATACGCAGTATTTT. The chain links TRBV7-9 to TRBJ2-3, with D unresolved. This CDR3 has 16 amino acids. V dropped 5 bases and J dropped 6 bases, with 21 bases sitting between them. Germline assignment: CDR1 SEHNR and CDR2 FQNEAQ (reference sequence). The variable domain in full, completed from reference TRBV7-9 and TRBJ2-3, reads DTGVSQNPRHKITKRGQNVTFRCDPISEHNRLYWYRQTLGQGPEFLTYFQNEAQLEKSRLLSDRFSAERPKGSFSTLEIQRTEQGDSAMYLCASSPPTHGSPDTQYFGPGTRLTVL.

Worth noting for this clone: A single base separates this from a much larger clone, so it may be a read error. The sample has other DNA sequences that encode this CDR3 too. This chain joins TRBV19 and TRBJ1-1; no definite D call. There are 12 residues in the CDR3. The germline gives CDR1 LNHDA, CDR2 SQIVND (reference sequence). V gave up 1 base and J gave up 1 base, with 1 base separating them. The CDR3 sequence: CASSIGNTEAFF. CDR3 DNA: TGTGCCAGTAGTATAGGGAACACTGAAGCTTTCTTT.

This sequence joins TRBV7-9 and TRBJ2-7, with unresolved D. The CDR3 is made up of 11 amino acids. Trimming pared 5 bases from V and 2 bases from J, leaving 4 bases between. The germline gives CDR1 SEHNR, CDR2 FQNEAQ (reference sequence). CDR3 protein: CASSLTYEQYF. The DNA for the CDR3 is TGTGCCAGCAGCCTTACCTACGAGCAGTACTTC.

A remark on this clone: Other DNA sequences in the sample encode the same CDR3. Here the CDR3 DNA reads TGTGCCTGGATCCGGGCGACTGAAGCTTTCTTT. Protein sequence: CAWIRATEAFF. V and J are TRBV30 and TRBJ1-1; D remains ambiguous. CDR3 length: 11 residues. CDR1 and CDR2 (germline): GTSNPN, SVGIG (reference sequence). Deletions cut 4 bases from V and 5 bases from J, with 8 bases between.

The gene calls are TRBV4-1 and TRBJ1-1, with 7 bases aligning to TRBD1. Germline loops: CDR1 MGHRA, CDR2 YSYEKL. The V segment lost 4 bases and the J segment 0 bases; nucleotides outside the gene matches: 5. This CDR3 has 15 amino acids. For the CDR3, the DNA is TGCGCCAGCAGCCTAGACAGGGTGTTGAACACTGAAGCTTTCTTT. It specifies CASSLDRVLNTEAFF.

The V gene is TRBV7-9, the J gene TRBJ1-4; 7 bases are shared with TRBD1. V shed 1 base, J shed 7 bases, and the junction held 6 bases outside the gene matches. Germline-derived CDR1 and CDR2 are SEHNR and FQNEAQ (reference sequence). This CDR3 comprises 15 residues. CDR3 DNA sequence: TGTGCCAGCAGCTTAGGAGGGGGCTTAGGTGAAAAACTGTTTTTT. Amino acids: CASSLGGGLGEKLFF.

V and J are TRBV10-3 and TRBJ1-1; D ambiguous. There are 15 residues in the CDR3. Trimming cost V 3 bases and J 8 bases, with 19 bases left between them. Germline loops: CDR1 ENHRY, CDR2 SYGVKD. The CDR3 here is CAISDKAVRQVEAFF. The CDR3 DNA is TGTGCCATCAGTGATAAGGCAGTCCGTCAGGTAGAAGCTTTCTTT.

The sample holds one count of this clone. V gene TRBV7-9 combines with J gene TRBJ2-7, with TRBD1 matching 7 bases. This CDR3 has 14 amino acids. From germline, CDR1 is SEHNR and CDR2 FQNEAQ (reference sequence). The V segment lost 5 bases and the J segment 5 bases; nucleotides outside the gene matches: 9. CDR3 sequence: CASSGSEGANEQYF. The DNA of the CDR3 is TGTGCCAGCAGCGGTTCAGAGGGGGCGAACGAGCAGTACTTC.

This clone was seen a single time. V gene TRBV6-6 combines with J gene TRBJ1-4; tentative D call: TRBD1 (5 bases). V dropped 11 bases and J dropped 0 bases, with 7 bases sitting between them. CDR1 is MNHNY, CDR2 SVGAGI, per germline (reference sequence). The CDR3 covers 12 residues. CDR3 nucleotide sequence: TGTGCCTCAGGGTCAACTAATGAAAAACTGTTTTTT. Translated, it gives CASGSTNEKLFF.

The chain employs TRBV11-3 and TRBJ1-6; no clear D. The CDR3 spans 11 residues. CDR1 is SGHNT and CDR2 is YENEEA in the germline V gene. V was shortened by 8 bases and J by 10 bases, with 9 bases between the two germline ends. This CDR3 is CASSRRSPLHF. The CDR3 nucleotides are TGTGCCAGCTCAAGAAGGTCACCCCTCCACTTT.

J is TRBJ1-2 and V is TRBV27, with D maybe TRBD1 (5 bases). CDR3 length: 15 residues. Germline CDR1 is MNHEY and CDR2 is SMNVEV (reference sequence). V lost 5 bases to trimming and J lost 4 bases, with 17 bases between them. The CDR3 loop is CASSLEGTLVYGYTF. The CDR3 coding sequence is TGTGCCAGCAGTCTAGAAGGGACTCTAGTCTATGGCTACACCTTC.

Note on this clone: One end of the junction is discordant with germline, which a read error may explain. V usage is TRBV19 and J usage is TRBJ2-6, with 9 bases that match TRBD1. This CDR3 spans 18 amino acids. Germline lookup yields CDR1 LNHDA and CDR2 SQIVND (reference sequence). DNA for the CDR3: TGTGCCAGTAATACAGGGGGCGTTTCCCTCTCTCGGGCCAACGTCCTGACTTTC. Residues: CASNTGGVSLSRANVLTF.

The chain combines TRBV4-1 with TRBJ2-3; a weak D match, TRBD1 (5 bases). Germline CDR1 is MGHRA and CDR2 is YSYEKL. The CDR3 is 17 amino acids. The V end lost 3 bases, the J end lost 1 base, and 17 bases lay between the germline ends. CDR3 amino acids: CASSQGHPISRTDTQYF. CDR3 sequence (DNA): TGCGCCAGCAGCCAGGGGCACCCTATCTCCCGCACAGATACGCAGTATTTT.

The chain uses TRBV19 and TRBJ1-5; a weak D match, TRBD1 (5 bases). The V and J ends lost 7 bases and 5 bases respectively, with 12 bases between them. The CDR3 is 13 amino acids. Germline V CDR1 and CDR2: LNHDA, SQIVND (reference sequence). The CDR3 DNA sequence: TGTGCCAGTACCCTAGAGGGACATCAGCCCCAGCATTTT. Its protein is CASTLEGHQPQHF.

The chain combines TRBV5-1 with TRBJ2-7; D is undetermined. Germline V gene lookup returns CDR1 SGHRS and CDR2 YFSETQ. The V end was cut by 0 bases, the J end by 5 bases, with 6 bases between. This CDR3 is built from 12 residues. In nucleotides, the CDR3 is TGCGCCAGCAGCTTGGTTACCGACGAGCAGTACTTC. Translated: CASSLVTDEQYF.

This clone was observed once. V and J are TRBV7-3 and TRBJ1-1; D is uncertain. The CDR3 sequence is 14 residues long. Germline V gene data show CDR1 as SGHTA and CDR2 as FQGTGA. Trimming removed 3 bases from V and 4 bases from J, with 12 bases in between. The DNA of the CDR3 is TGTGCCAGCAGCTTTGCTCTGACTGGCACTGAAGCTTTCTTT. This gives the protein CASSFALTGTEAFF.

The chain carries TRBV2 and TRBJ1-1; possibly TRBD1 for D (6 bases). V was pared by 3 bases and J by 8 bases, with 25 bases between. CDR1 and CDR2 (germline): SNHLY, FYNNEI. The CDR3 is 17 amino acids. CDR3: CASSDPRGGQATAEAFF. The DNA of the CDR3 is TGTGCCAGCAGTGATCCCCGAGGGGGGCAGGCTACGGCCGAAGCTTTCTTT.

The chain is built from TRBV6-9 and TRBJ1-2; 9 bases line up with TRBD1. This CDR3 spans 15 amino acids. Germline V CDR1 and CDR2: MNHGY, SVAAGI. J gave up 5 bases and V 4 bases, and 8 bases lay outside the gene matches. The CDR3 sequence: CASSFHRGRTYGYTF. CDR3 in DNA: TGTGCCAGCAGTTTCCACAGGGGGCGGACATATGGCTACACCTTC.

The chain couples TRBV7-9 to TRBJ1-6; unclear D gene. The CDR3 is made up of 15 amino acids. The germline gives CDR1 SEHNR, CDR2 FQNEAQ (reference sequence). V was shortened by 5 bases and J by 4 bases, with 12 bases between the two germline ends. This chain's CDR3 is CASSPGLMYNSPLHF. In DNA, the CDR3 is TGTGCCAGCAGCCCAGGACTGATGTATAATTCACCCCTCCACTTT.

The chain has TRBV14 and TRBJ2-7; D gene uncertain. From germline, CDR1 is SGHDN and CDR2 FVKESK. Between the trimmed V and J ends, which lost 0 bases and 6 bases, there was a span of 9 bases. CDR3 length: 13 amino acids. CDR3 bases: TGTGCCAGCAGCCAAGATTGGTCGGGCGAGCAGTACTTC. Translating it yields CASSQDWSGEQYF.

V is TRBV4-1 and J is TRBJ2-7, with a weak D call TRBD2 (6 bases). V gave up 1 base and J gave up 2 bases, with 12 bases separating them. Germline CDR1 is MGHRA and CDR2 is YSYEKL. CDR3 length: 15 residues. The CDR3 sequence is CASSQVDGGTYEQYF. CDR3 sequence (DNA): TGCGCCAGCAGCCAAGTTGACGGGGGAACCTACGAGCAGTACTTC.

The genes are TRBV27 and TRBJ2-7; D possibly matches TRBD1 or TRBD2 (6 bases each). The CDR3 is made up of 14 amino acids. The V end was cut by 4 bases, the J end by 4 bases, with 14 bases between. In germline, CDR1 is MNHEY, CDR2 SMNVEV (reference sequence). DNA for the CDR3: TGTGCCAGCAGTTACGGGGGCTTAATGTACGAGCAGTACTTC. Residues: CASSYGGLMYEQYF.

Comment on this clone: Other DNA sequences of this sample code for an identical CDR3. The V and J genes are TRBV5-8 and TRBJ1-1, with D unclear. The germline V and J ends were trimmed by 0 bases and 5 bases, with 14 bases remaining between them. Germline-derived CDR1 and CDR2 are SGHTS and YDEGEE. The CDR3 consists of 15 residues. The chain's CDR3 is CASSLGGFVLTEAFF. DNA of the CDR3: TGTGCCAGCAGCTTGGGGGGTTTCGTTTTGACTGAAGCTTTCTTT.

The V call is TRBV29-1, the J call TRBJ1-2, with a weak D call TRBD1 (6 bases). CDR3 length equals 11 residues. Germline loops: CDR1 SQVTM, CDR2 ANQGSEA. V shed 6 bases and J shed 3 bases, with 8 bases lying between them. This chain's CDR3 is CSVYRDYGYTF. The CDR3 nucleotides read TGCAGCGTATACAGGGACTATGGCTACACCTTC.

In this sample, this clone turned up a few times. This sequence joins TRBV7-9 and TRBJ1-1; D uncertain. This CDR3 spans 14 amino acids. V lost 2 bases to trimming and J lost 0 bases, with 7 bases between them. CDR1 SEHNR and CDR2 FQNEAQ come from the germline V gene (reference sequence). Written as DNA, the CDR3 is TGTGCCAGCAGCTTATTTACGGTGAACACTGAAGCTTTCTTT. This gives the protein CASSLFTVNTEAFF.

The chain uses TRBV7-9 and TRBJ1-4; TRBD1 might be the D (6 bases). The V gene lost 5 bases and the J gene lost 10 bases, with 20 bases spanning the gap. The CDR3 spans 15 residues. CDR1 and CDR2 from the germline V gene are SEHNR and FQNEAQ (reference sequence). In DNA form, the CDR3 reads TGTGCCAGCAGCCCCCGGGACATGGTGTCAGGAAAACTGTTTTTT. This translates into CASSPRDMVSGKLFF.